Each of the 18 T cell receptor beta chains below was sequenced from the same sample in a study of identical twins. Each CDR3 protein is one row after TCRdb ran MiXCR on the 5' RACE reads. The table has just under 550,000 distinct CDR3 sequences, 13% to 15% seen once. In addition, the sample was reused for a study of yellow fever vaccine responses in identical twins.

The sample consisted of CD4+ T cells sorted from blood. Receptor source: a woman between 18 and 29 years old in good health.

J is TRBJ2-3 and V is TRBV5-1, with TRBD2 matching over 10 bases. CDR1 is SGHRS, CDR2 YFSETQ, per germline. The V gene end was trimmed by 2 bases and the J gene end by 4 bases; junction bases not matched to a gene: 7. There are 16 residues in the CDR3. The CDR3 coding sequence is TGCGCCAGCAGCTTCAGCGGGAGGGCCGTCGCAGATACGCAGTATTTT. It encodes CASSFSGRAVADTQYF.

The chain combines TRBV25-1 with TRBJ2-3; 7 positions match TRBD2. The CDR3 spans 16 residues. V dropped 1 base and J dropped 0; count of bases not matched to a gene: 4. Per the germline V gene, CDR1 is MGHDK and CDR2 is SYGVNS. CDR3 region: CASSEWEGTSTDTQYF. The DNA for the CDR3 is TGTGCCAGCAGTGAATGGGAGGGAACTAGCACAGATACGCAGTATTTT.

The rearrangement uses TRBV20-1 and TRBJ2-7, with D possibly being TRBD1 (8 bases). CDR1 is DFQATT and CDR2 is SNEGSKA in the germline V gene (reference sequence). V gave up 0 bases and J gave up 2 bases, with 26 bases separating them. This CDR3 contains 19 residues. In DNA form, the CDR3 reads TGCAGTGCTAGAGATTCCGGGACACAGGGGGGGATTAGGACCTACGAGCAGTACTTC. Translation: CSARDSGTQGGIRTYEQYF.

V usage is TRBV5-1 and J usage is TRBJ2-1, with D unresolved. The CDR3 loop spans 15 amino acids. V lost 4 bases to trimming and J lost 0 bases, with 11 bases between them. Germline loops: CDR1 SGHRS, CDR2 YFSETQ. CDR3 sequence (DNA): TGCGCCAGCAGCCCCGCCTCTATCTCCTACAATGAGCAGTTCTTC. The encoded protein is CASSPASISYNEQFF.

There are a few counts of this clonotype. V gene TRBV12-3 or TRBV12-4 combines with J gene TRBJ1-6; a possible D gene is TRBD1 (5 bases). The CDR3 runs to 15 residues. V was trimmed by 2 bases and J by 8 bases, leaving 13 bases between them. The CDR3 loop reads CASSLRGGGDSPLHF. CDR3 DNA: TGTGCCAGCAGTTTACGTGGGGGAGGGGATTCACCCCTCCACTTT.

The chain has TRBV24-1 and TRBJ2-7; TRBD1 matches at 10 bases. This CDR3 contains 15 residues. CDR1 is KGHDR and CDR2 is SFDVKD in the germline V gene. V lost 3 bases to trimming and J lost 7 bases; unmatched junction nucleotides: 8. The DNA of the CDR3 is TGTGCCACCAGTGATACTTGGACAGGGGGTGGTGAGCAGTACTTC. It translates to CATSDTWTGGGEQYF.

This clonotype came up a few times. The genes are TRBV12-3 or TRBV12-4 and TRBJ1-6, with TRBD1 matching over 9 bases. This CDR3 has 14 residues. The J segment lost 10 bases and the V segment lost 5 bases, leaving 6 bases of the junction unmatched. CDR3 residues: CASSAGQGPSPLHF. The DNA of the CDR3 is TGTGCCAGCAGTGCCGGACAGGGGCCGTCACCCCTCCACTTT.

The chain couples TRBV29-1 to TRBJ2-7; 7 nucleotides line up with TRBD1. Germline assignment: CDR1 SQVTM and CDR2 ANQGSEA. The CDR3 extends over 11 amino acids. V lost 4 bases and J lost 4; bases outside the gene matches: 1. CDR3: CSVGTGYEQYV. CDR3 bases: TGCAGCGTTGGGACAGGTTACGAGCAGTACGTC.

The V call is TRBV11-2, the J call TRBJ2-7; D unresolved. CDR1 is SGHAT, CDR2 FQNNGV, per germline. V gave up 4 bases and J gave up 0 bases, with 10 bases separating them. The CDR3 is made up of 14 amino acids. CDR3 loop: CASSSRRASYEQYV. CDR3 DNA: TGTGCCAGCAGCTCCCGGCGAGCCTCCTACGAGCAGTACGTC.

This clonotype occurred many times. This chain links TRBV20-1 with TRBJ1-2, with 8 bases aligning to TRBD1. The CDR3 sequence is 14 residues long. J lost 3 bases, V lost 6 bases, and 9 bases had no gene match. Germline V gene sequence: CDR1 DFQATT, CDR2 SNEGSKA (reference sequence). As DNA, the CDR3 is TGCAGTGCAATGACAGGGGACGTTGACTATGGCTACACCTTC. It codes for CSAMTGDVDYGYTF.

The CDR3 region is CASSWGDAGSYNSPLHF. The DNA for the CDR3 is TGCGCCAGCAGCTGGGGGGACGCAGGTTCCTATAATTCACCCCTCCACTTT. The chain uses TRBV5-1 and TRBJ1-6; TRBD1 might be the D (5 bases). Trimming removed 3 bases at V and 1 base at J, with 14 bases between. The CDR3 spans 17 residues. Germline assignment: CDR1 SGHRS and CDR2 YFSETQ.

This clonotype was recorded a few times. The rearrangement uses TRBV6-1 and TRBJ2-5; D possibly matches TRBD1 or TRBD2 (5 bases each). The CDR3 runs 16 residues. Germline lookup yields CDR1 MNHNS and CDR2 SASEGT. Between the trimmed V and J ends, which lost 2 bases and 2 bases, there was a span of 15 bases. The CDR3 region has the DNA TGTGCCAGCAGTGAATATGCCCGGGGCGGGCAAGAGACCCAGTACTTC. This encodes CASSEYARGGQETQYF.

A few counts support this clonotype. The rearrangement links TRBV4-1 to TRBJ1-4; D unresolved. The V end was cut by 1 base, the J end by 4 bases, with 7 bases between. The CDR3 spans 14 residues. Per the germline V gene, CDR1 is MGHRA and CDR2 is YSYEKL. CDR3 DNA sequence: TGCGCCAGCAGCCAAGGGGATTTTAATGAAAAACTGTTTTTT. As protein: CASSQGDFNEKLFF.

This chain links TRBV7-2 with TRBJ1-4; 7 bases are a match to TRBD1. The CDR3 extends over 14 amino acids. V shed 5 bases and J 8 bases; nucleotides not matched to a gene: 8. In germline, CDR1 is SGHTA, CDR2 FQGNSA. CDR3 DNA sequence: TGTGCCAGCAGCCGGCGGGACAGCGGGGAAAAACTGTTTTTT. This gives the protein CASSRRDSGEKLFF.

This clonotype was seen more than once but under ten times. The genes are TRBV12-3 or TRBV12-4 and TRBJ2-7; a weak D match, TRBD2 (5 bases). The V end was cut by 1 base, the J end by 2 bases, with 9 bases between. The CDR3 sequence is 14 residues long. CDR3 coding DNA: TGTGCCAGCAGTTTAGGGGTACTAGCCTACGAGCAGTACTTC. Translating it yields CASSLGVLAYEQYF.

This clonotype was seen many times. This chain's CDR3 is CASSPQTPQGTGVGNIQYF. The CDR3 nucleotides read TGTGCCAGCAGCCCTCAAACCCCACAGGGGACAGGGGTGGGAAACATTCAGTACTTC. J is TRBJ2-4 and V is TRBV11-2; 10 bases align to TRBD1. The V gene's germline CDR1 is SGHAT and CDR2 FQNNGV. This CDR3 is built from 19 residues. The junction had 19 bases not matched to a gene; V was cut back by 5 bases and J by 6 bases.

The V and J genes are TRBV12-3 or TRBV12-4 and TRBJ2-7; D not certain. This CDR3 has 13 amino acids. Trimming left V 2 bases short and J 2 bases short, with 7 bases between. The CDR3 DNA reads as TGTGCCAGCAGTTTAAGTCAGACCTACGAGCAGTACTTC. It encodes CASSLSQTYEQYF.

The V call is TRBV5-1, the J call TRBJ2-7, with 9 nucleotides matching TRBD1. V shed 5 bases, J shed 4 bases, and the junction held 19 bases outside the gene matches. There are 18 residues in the CDR3. CDR1 and CDR2 (germline): SGHRS, YFSETQ. CDR3 in amino acids: CASRGGRPGTGSMYEQYF. The CDR3 DNA follows: TGCGCCAGCAGAGGGGGTCGACCTGGGACAGGGTCTATGTACGAGCAGTACTTC.